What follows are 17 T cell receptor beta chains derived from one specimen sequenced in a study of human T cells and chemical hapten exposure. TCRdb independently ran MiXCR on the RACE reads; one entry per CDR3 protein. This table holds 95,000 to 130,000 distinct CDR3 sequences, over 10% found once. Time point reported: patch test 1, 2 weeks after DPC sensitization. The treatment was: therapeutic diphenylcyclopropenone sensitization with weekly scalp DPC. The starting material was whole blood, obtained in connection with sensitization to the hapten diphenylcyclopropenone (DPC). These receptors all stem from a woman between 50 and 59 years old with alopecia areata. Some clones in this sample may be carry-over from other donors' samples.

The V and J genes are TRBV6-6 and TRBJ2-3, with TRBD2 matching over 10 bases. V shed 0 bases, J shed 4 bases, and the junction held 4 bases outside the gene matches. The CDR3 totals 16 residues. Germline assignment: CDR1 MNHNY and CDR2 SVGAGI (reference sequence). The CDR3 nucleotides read TGTGCCAGCAGTTACTCGGGGACTAGCGATGCAGATACGCAGTATTTT. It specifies CASSYSGTSDADTQYF.

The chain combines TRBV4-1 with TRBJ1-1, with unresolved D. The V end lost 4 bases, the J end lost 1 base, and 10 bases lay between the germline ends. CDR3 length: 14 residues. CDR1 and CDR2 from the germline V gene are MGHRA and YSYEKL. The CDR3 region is CASSPLLGNTEAFF. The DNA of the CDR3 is TGCGCCAGCAGCCCTTTGTTAGGGAACACTGAAGCTTTCTTT.

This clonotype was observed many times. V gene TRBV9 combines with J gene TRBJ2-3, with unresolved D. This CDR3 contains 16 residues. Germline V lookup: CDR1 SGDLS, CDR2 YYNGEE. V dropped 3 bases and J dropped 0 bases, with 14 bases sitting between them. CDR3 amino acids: CASSGFRTDSTDTQYF. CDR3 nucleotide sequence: TGTGCCAGCAGCGGTTTTCGGACCGATAGCACAGATACGCAGTATTTT.

The chain's CDR3 is CASRGGQGANTGELFF. As DNA, the CDR3 is TGTGCCAGCAGAGGGGGACAGGGGGCGAACACCGGGGAGCTGTTTTTT. The rearrangement uses TRBV27 and TRBJ2-2, with 11 bases that match TRBD1. The CDR3 totals 16 residues. Germline CDR1 reads MNHEY; CDR2 reads SMNVEV (reference sequence). V trimming: 6 bases; J trimming: 0 bases; junction bases outside the gene matches: 3.

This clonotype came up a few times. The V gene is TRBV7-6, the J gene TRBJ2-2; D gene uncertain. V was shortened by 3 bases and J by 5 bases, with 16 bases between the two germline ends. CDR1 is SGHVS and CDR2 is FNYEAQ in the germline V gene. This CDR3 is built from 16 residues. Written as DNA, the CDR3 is TGTGCCAGCAGCTTTGGCTCCTTGTCGCCGACCGGGGAGCTGTTTTTT. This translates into CASSFGSLSPTGELFF.

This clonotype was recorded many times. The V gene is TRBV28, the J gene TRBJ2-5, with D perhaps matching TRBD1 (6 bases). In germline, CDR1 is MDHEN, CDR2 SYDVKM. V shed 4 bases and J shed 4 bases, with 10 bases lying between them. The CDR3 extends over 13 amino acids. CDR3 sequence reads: CASSSTGGETQYF. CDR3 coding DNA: TGTGCCAGCAGTTCGACAGGCGGAGAGACCCAGTACTTC.

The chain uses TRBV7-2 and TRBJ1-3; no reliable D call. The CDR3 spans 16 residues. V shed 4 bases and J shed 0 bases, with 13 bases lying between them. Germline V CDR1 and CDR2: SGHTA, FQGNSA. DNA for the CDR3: TGTGCCAGCAGCTCCAGTACCCCCTCCTCTGGAAACACCATATATTTT. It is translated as CASSSSTPSSGNTIYF.

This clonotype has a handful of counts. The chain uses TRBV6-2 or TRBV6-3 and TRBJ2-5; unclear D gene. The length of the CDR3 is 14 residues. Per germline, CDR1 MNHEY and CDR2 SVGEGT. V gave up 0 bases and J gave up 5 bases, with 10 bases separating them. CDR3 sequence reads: CASSYSLPRETQYF. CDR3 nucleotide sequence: TGTGCCAGCAGTTACTCGCTCCCACGGGAGACCCAGTACTTC.

Here the CDR3 DNA reads TGTGCCAGCAGTTTAGTGGTAGAAGAGGGCGGGGAGCTGTTTTTT. This encodes CASSLVVEEGGELFF. This chain links TRBV28 with TRBJ2-2; D is possibly TRBD2 (5 bases). The CDR3 spans 15 residues. Germline CDR1 is MDHEN and CDR2 is SYDVKM. Trimming pared 2 bases from V and 7 bases from J, leaving 14 bases between.

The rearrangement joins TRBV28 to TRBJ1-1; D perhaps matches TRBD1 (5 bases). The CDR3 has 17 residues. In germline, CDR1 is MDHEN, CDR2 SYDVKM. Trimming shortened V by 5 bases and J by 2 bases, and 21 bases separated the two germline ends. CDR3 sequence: CASSPGRGPSLNTEAFF. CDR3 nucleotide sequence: TGTGCCAGCAGTCCCGGTCGGGGACCCTCCCTTAACACTGAAGCTTTCTTT.

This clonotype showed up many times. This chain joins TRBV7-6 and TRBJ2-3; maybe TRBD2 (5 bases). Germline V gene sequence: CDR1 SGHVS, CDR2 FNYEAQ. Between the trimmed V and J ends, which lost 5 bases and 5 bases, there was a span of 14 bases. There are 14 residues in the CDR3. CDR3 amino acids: CASSLPDSLDTQYF. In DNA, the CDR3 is TGTGCCAGCAGCCTACCGGACTCCCTAGATACGCAGTATTTT.

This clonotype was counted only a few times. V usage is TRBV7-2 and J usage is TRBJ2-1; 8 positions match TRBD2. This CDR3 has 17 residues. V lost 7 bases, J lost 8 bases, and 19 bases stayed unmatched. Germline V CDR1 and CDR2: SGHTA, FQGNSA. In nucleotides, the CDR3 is TGTGCCAGCACCTCAGTGGGCTCACGGGGGGGCCCCTATGAGCAGTTCTTC. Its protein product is CASTSVGSRGGPYEQFF.

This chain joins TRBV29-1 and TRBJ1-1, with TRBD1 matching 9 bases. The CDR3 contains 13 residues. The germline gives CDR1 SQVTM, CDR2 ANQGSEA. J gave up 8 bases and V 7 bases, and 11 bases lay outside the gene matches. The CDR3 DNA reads TGCAGCGCTAGGGCCACAGGGGGCTTGGAAGCTTTCTTT. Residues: CSARATGGLEAFF.

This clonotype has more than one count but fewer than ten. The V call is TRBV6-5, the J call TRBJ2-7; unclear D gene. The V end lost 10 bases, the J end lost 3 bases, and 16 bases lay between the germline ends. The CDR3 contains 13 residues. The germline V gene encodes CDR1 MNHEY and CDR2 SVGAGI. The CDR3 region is CATTGSGNYEQYF. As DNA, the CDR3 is TGTGCCACCACGGGTTCGGGTAACTACGAGCAGTACTTC.

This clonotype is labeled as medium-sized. The CDR3 DNA reads TGTGCCAGCAGCTTCGCAAGCCGGATCCGGGACACAGGGAGTTCTGGGGCCAACGTCCTGACTTTC. Its translation is CASSFASRIRDTGSSGANVLTF. The rearrangement uses TRBV11-2 and TRBJ2-6, with TRBD1 as a possible D gene (6 bases). V was shortened by 3 bases and J by 1 base, with 28 bases between the two germline ends. The CDR3 is 22 residues long. CDR1 is SGHAT, CDR2 FQNNGV, per germline.

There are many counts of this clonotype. CDR3 in amino acids: CASSVGTSGIADTQYF. CDR3 nucleotide sequence: TGTGCCAGCAGCGTAGGAACTAGCGGGATAGCAGATACGCAGTATTTT. This chain links TRBV9 with TRBJ2-3; 10 bases line up with TRBD2. Germline-derived CDR1 and CDR2 are SGDLS and YYNGEE. The CDR3 runs 16 residues. The trim removed 0 bases at V and 4 bases at J, leaving 5 bases unmatched.

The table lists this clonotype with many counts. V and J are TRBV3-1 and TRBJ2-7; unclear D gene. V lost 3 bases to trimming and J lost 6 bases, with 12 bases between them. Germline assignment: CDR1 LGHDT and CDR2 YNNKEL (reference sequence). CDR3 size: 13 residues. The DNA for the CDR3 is TGTGCCAGCAGCCAGATCCCCTCGTTCGAGCAGTACTTC. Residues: CASSQIPSFEQYF.